These 32 T cell receptor beta chains originate from one sample sequenced in a study of blood T cell repertoires in COVID-19. TCRdb's table, derived via immunoSEQ multiplex PCR, lists solely in-frame clones and lacks some. This sample has 450,000 or so clones, with roughly 89% found just once. The sequenced sample consisted of peripheral blood. Source of these receptors: a man between 18 and 29 years old with COVID-19, enrolled during active disease.

The V call is TRBV4-1, the J call TRBJ2-5, with a possible D match to TRBD1 (6 bases). CDR3 size: 18 residues. The ends were cut back, 0 bases at V and 5 bases at J, with 22 bases in the middle. CDR1 MGHRA and CDR2 YSYEKL come from the germline V gene. The CDR3 reads CASSQDQRGFDSEETQYF. For the CDR3, the DNA is TGCGCCAGCAGCCAAGATCAAAGGGGGTTCGATTCGGAGGAGACCCAGTACTTC.

The genes are TRBV3-1 (or the pseudogene TRBV3-2) and TRBJ2-1; weak D call: TRBD2 (5 bases). Germline V gives CDR1 LGHDT, CDR2 YNNKEL (reference sequence). This CDR3 has 16 amino acids. V gave up 2 bases and J gave up 1 base, with 12 bases separating them. CDR3 sequence: CASSQIGGGSYNEQFF. The CDR3 bases are TGTGCCAGCAGCCAAATCGGCGGCGGGTCCTACAATGAGCAGTTCTTC.

The chain joins TRBV2 to TRBJ1-4; D unresolved. The V end lost 3 bases, the J end lost 4 bases, and 12 bases lay between the germline ends. This CDR3 has 15 amino acids. The germline V gene encodes CDR1 SNHLY and CDR2 FYNNEI. CDR3 loop: CASSEWNRDNEKLFF. As DNA, the CDR3 is TGTGCCAGCAGTGAGTGGAACAGAGATAATGAAAAACTGTTTTTT.

The genes are TRBV29-1 and TRBJ2-6, with D perhaps TRBD1 (5 bases). Trimming removed 4 bases at V and 1 base at J, with 5 bases between. The V gene's germline CDR1 is SQVTM and CDR2 ANQGSEA. There are 13 residues in the CDR3. The CDR3 DNA follows: TGCAGCGTTGGACAGTCTGGGGCCAACGTCCTGACTTTC. Protein: CSVGQSGANVLTF.

V is TRBV5-4 and J is TRBJ2-7; TRBD2 might be the D (5 bases). CDR3 length equals 14 residues. The V gene lost 3 bases and the J gene lost 3 bases, with 13 bases spanning the gap. CDR1 is SGHNT and CDR2 is YYREEE in the germline V gene (reference sequence). CDR3 loop: CASSSASGNYEQYF. The DNA of the CDR3 is TGTGCCAGCAGCTCGGCAAGCGGAAACTACGAGCAGTACTTC.

This clone has a single count. The V call is TRBV30, the J call TRBJ2-2; tentatively, D is TRBD2 (6 bases). The V gene's germline CDR1 is GTSNPN and CDR2 SVGIG (reference sequence). This CDR3 comprises 14 residues. Trimming cost V 3 bases and J 2 bases, with 10 bases left between them. DNA for the CDR3: TGTGCCTGGAGAAGCGGGCGAAACACCGGGGAGCTGTTTTTT. This gives the protein CAWRSGRNTGELFF.

A note on this clone: Different DNA sequences within this sample yield the same CDR3. The chain recombines TRBV7-9 with TRBJ2-5; 8 bases agree with TRBD2. Looked up from germline, CDR1 is SEHNR and CDR2 is FQNEAQ (reference sequence). This CDR3 region has 15 residues. The trim removed 4 bases at V and 4 bases at J, leaving 8 bases unmatched. The CDR3 nucleotides are TGTGCCAGCAGCTCCGGTGCGGGGGGCCGAGAGACCCAGTACTTC. This encodes CASSSGAGGRETQYF.

CDR3 residues: CASTPGQSGELFF. In DNA, the CDR3 is TGTGCCAGCACCCCAGGACAATCCGGGGAGCTGTTTTTT. The chain has TRBV12-3 or TRBV12-4 and TRBJ2-2; possibly TRBD1 for D (5 bases). The ends were cut back, 7 bases at V and 6 bases at J, with 12 bases in the middle. The CDR3 spans 13 residues.

The chain joins TRBV19 to TRBJ2-3, with a tentative D call TRBD2 (6 bases). V shed 6 bases and J shed 1 base, with 17 bases lying between them. The germline CDR1 and CDR2 sequences are LNHDA and SQIVND (reference sequence). The CDR3 spans 16 residues. The CDR3 sequence is CASRPISGWGTDTQYF. CDR3 nucleotide sequence: TGTGCCAGTAGGCCCATCAGCGGGTGGGGCACAGATACGCAGTATTTT.

The genes are TRBV27 and TRBJ1-2, with TRBD1 matching 11 bases. The trim removed 7 bases at V and 8 bases at J, leaving 6 bases unmatched. CDR3 size: 13 residues. Germline V gene sequence: CDR1 MNHEY, CDR2 SMNVEV (reference sequence). CDR3 residues: CASIGGQGDGYTF. CDR3 coding DNA: TGTGCCAGCATAGGGGGACAGGGGGACGGCTACACCTTC.

This clone was seen a handful of times. The chain has TRBV30 and TRBJ2-4; 7 bases line up with TRBD2. The CDR3 is 16 amino acids. Germline CDR1 reads GTSNPN; CDR2 reads SVGIG (reference sequence). V dropped 0 bases and J dropped 1; count of bases not matched to a gene: 6. The DNA for the CDR3 is TGTGCCTGGAGTGTTGGCGGGAGCGGGGCCAAAAACATTCAGTACTTC. Its translation: CAWSVGGSGAKNIQYF.

The chain combines TRBV24-1 with TRBJ2-5, with TRBD2 as a possible D gene (5 bases). Between the trimmed V and J ends, which lost 10 bases and 2 bases, there was a span of 13 bases. The CDR3 has 13 amino acids. Germline assignment: CDR1 KGHDR and CDR2 SFDVKD. DNA for the CDR3: TGTGCCACGCAGCGTGGGAGACAAGAGACCCAGTACTTC. Translating gives CATQRGRQETQYF.

V gene TRBV3-1 (or the pseudogene TRBV3-2) combines with J gene TRBJ2-3, with 11 bases lining up with TRBD2. Trimming removed 3 bases from V and 10 bases from J; junction bases left unmatched: 0. The germline CDR1 and CDR2 sequences are LGHDT and YNNKEL (reference sequence). The CDR3 sequence is 12 residues long. The CDR3 sequence: CASSQGLAAQYF. The CDR3 bases are TGTGCCAGCAGCCAGGGACTAGCGGCGCAGTATTTT.

DNA of the CDR3: TGTGCCAGTTGGGCGGGTAACATTCAGTACTTC. It is translated as CASWAGNIQYF. This sequence joins TRBV19 and TRBJ2-4; tentative D call: TRBD2 (5 bases). V was trimmed by 8 bases and J by 7 bases, leaving 9 bases between them. The CDR3 covers 11 residues. Germline V gives CDR1 LNHDA, CDR2 SQIVND (reference sequence).

The V and J genes are TRBV7-8 and TRBJ2-3, with a possible D match to TRBD1 (6 bases). The V end was cut by 1 base, the J end by 1 base, with 15 bases between. CDR1 and CDR2 (germline): SGHVS, FQNEAQ. The CDR3 is made up of 17 amino acids. CDR3 amino acids: CASSLDSRGGGTDTQYF. CDR3 coding DNA: TGTGCCAGCAGCTTAGACTCGAGAGGGGGAGGCACAGATACGCAGTATTTT.

V usage is TRBV5-1 and J usage is TRBJ2-3; the D gene is possibly TRBD2 (5 bases). The CDR3 loop spans 13 amino acids. Trimming removed 3 bases at V and 5 bases at J, with 10 bases between. The germline V gene encodes CDR1 SGHRS and CDR2 YFSETQ. The CDR3 is CASSSLAVDTQYF. CDR3 sequence (DNA): TGCGCCAGCAGCTCCCTAGCAGTAGATACGCAGTATTTT.

The chain combines TRBV10-3 with TRBJ1-3; 7 nucleotides agree with TRBD1. Germline V CDR1 and CDR2: ENHRY, SYGVKD. J gave up 4 bases and V 11 bases, and 14 bases lay outside the gene matches. The CDR3 has 15 residues. The CDR3 spells CASTSQGGSGNTIYF. The CDR3 nucleotides read TGTGCCTCGACAAGCCAGGGGGGTTCGGGAAACACCATATATTTT.

The chain combines TRBV25-1 with TRBJ2-1; TRBD2 is a possible D gene (6 bases). V was clipped by 6 bases and J by 8 bases, with 14 bases between them. The germline gives CDR1 MGHDK, CDR2 SYGVNS. This CDR3 contains 13 residues. CDR3 coding DNA: TGTGCCAGCAGGAGGGGACTTTCCGATGAGCAGTTCTTC. Amino acid sequence: CASRRGLSDEQFF. Supplemented by reference TRBV25-1 and TRBJ2-1, the full variable domain reads EADIYQTPRYLVIGTGKKITLECSQTMGHDKMYWYQQDPGMELHLIHYSYGVNSTEKGDLSSESTVSRIRTEHFPLTLESARPSHTSQYLCASRRGLSDEQFFGPGTRLTVL.

The count of this clone is one. The chain is built from TRBV11-2 and TRBJ1-5; no definite D call. Deletions cut 1 base from V and 6 bases from J, with 7 bases between. CDR1 and CDR2 (germline): SGHAT, FQNNGV. This CDR3 is 13 amino acids long. CDR3 bases: TGTGCCAGCAGCTTAGCAGCGGCTCAGCCCCAGCATTTT. Its protein product is CASSLAAAQPQHF.

The genes are TRBV5-4 and TRBJ2-5; a possible D gene is TRBD1 (5 bases). Trimming left V 4 bases short and J 5 bases short, with 15 bases between. Germline-derived CDR1 and CDR2 are SGHNT and YYREEE (reference sequence). The CDR3 is 14 residues long. The CDR3 here is CASSNERPGETQYF. The CDR3 bases are TGTGCCAGCAGCAATGAAAGACCAGGGGAGACCCAGTACTTC.

V gene TRBV12-3 or TRBV12-4 combines with J gene TRBJ2-7; the D gene is possibly TRBD1 (6 bases). Trimming took 5 bases from V and 4 from J, leaving 9 bases between them. CDR3 length: 12 amino acids. The DNA of the CDR3 is TGTGCCAGCAGTACTACAGGGTACGAGCAGTACTTC. Amino acid sequence: CASSTTGYEQYF.

This clone is a singleton in its sample. The CDR3 spells CASSNRGGPTDTQYF. The DNA of the CDR3 is TGTGCCAGTAGTAACCGTGGAGGGCCCACAGATACGCAGTATTTT. The rearrangement links TRBV19 to TRBJ2-3; perhaps TRBD2 as D (6 bases). Germline V gene sequence: CDR1 LNHDA, CDR2 SQIVND (reference sequence). The CDR3 spans 15 residues. V was cut by 4 bases and J by 2 bases, with 13 bases left in between.

V and J are TRBV6-5 and TRBJ1-3, with D unresolved. The CDR3 is 15 amino acids. Per germline, CDR1 MNHEY and CDR2 SVGAGI. Trimming pared 2 bases from V and 0 bases from J, leaving 8 bases between. The CDR3 sequence: CASSYRGVSGNTIYF. The CDR3, as DNA: TGTGCCAGCAGTTACCGTGGAGTCTCTGGAAACACCATATATTTT.

The chain links TRBV6-5 to TRBJ1-6; possibly TRBD1 for D (6 bases). V lost 5 bases to trimming and J lost 7 bases, with 15 bases between them. The germline CDR1 and CDR2 sequences are MNHEY and SVGAGI. The CDR3 covers 15 residues. The CDR3 bases are TGTGCCAGCAGTCGCGGGGGAGGGGGAAATTCACCCCTCCACTTT. Amino acid sequence: CASSRGGGGNSPLHF.

There are a few counts of this clone. The chain employs TRBV11-2 and TRBJ2-7; 7 bases are shared with TRBD1. V shed 3 bases and J 7 bases; nucleotides not matched to a gene: 3. The CDR3 covers 12 residues. The V gene's germline CDR1 is SGHAT and CDR2 FQNNGV. Here the CDR3 DNA reads TGTGCCAGCAGCTTCTCAGGGGGAGAGCAGTACTTC. Translation gives CASSFSGGEQYF.

The rearrangement joins TRBV18 to TRBJ2-7; a weak D match, TRBD2 (5 bases). The V end lost 6 bases, the J end lost 5 bases, and 11 bases lay between the germline ends. The CDR3 has 12 residues. CDR1 is KGHSH and CDR2 is LQKENI in the germline V gene. CDR3 sequence reads: CASSLDGDEQYF. The CDR3 bases are TGTGCCAGCTCTTTGGACGGGGACGAGCAGTACTTC.

The chain combines TRBV5-6 with TRBJ2-5; TRBD2 agrees at 11 bases. This CDR3 spans 15 amino acids. Germline lookup yields CDR1 SGHDT and CDR2 YYEEEE. The ends lost 3 bases at V and 5 bases at J; junction bases unmatched: 6. This chain's CDR3 is CASSYVAGGRETQYF. The CDR3 nucleotides are TGTGCCAGCAGCTATGTAGCGGGGGGGCGGGAGACCCAGTACTTC.

CDR3 DNA: TGCGCCAGCAGCTTGGCCCGGGGAGGGAAAAATCAAGAGACCCAGTACTTC. It specifies CASSLARGGKNQETQYF. The rearrangement uses TRBV5-1 and TRBJ2-5, with 7 bases fitting TRBD2. CDR3 length: 17 amino acids. Unmatched junction bases numbered 10, after V lost 0 bases and J lost 2 bases. Per germline, CDR1 SGHRS and CDR2 YFSETQ.

V is TRBV7-9 and J is TRBJ2-1; 12 bases fit TRBD2. The trim removed 7 bases at V and 6 bases at J, leaving 4 bases unmatched. The CDR3 is 14 amino acids. From germline, CDR1 is SEHNR and CDR2 FQNEAQ (reference sequence). This chain's CDR3 is CASTTLAGGNEQFF. The CDR3 DNA sequence: TGTGCCAGCACAACACTAGCGGGGGGCAATGAGCAGTTCTTC.

The chain is built from TRBV6-5 and TRBJ2-2, with 8 bases identical to TRBD1. The germline V gene encodes CDR1 MNHEY and CDR2 SVGAGI. The CDR3 loop spans 15 amino acids. V shed 6 bases, J shed 6 bases, and the junction held 9 bases outside the gene matches. In nucleotides, the CDR3 is TGTGCCAGCAGAACCTCAGGGGGCTTGGCCGGGGAGCTGTTTTTT. It codes for CASRTSGGLAGELFF.

V usage is TRBV6-1 and J usage is TRBJ2-1; D gene uncertain. This CDR3 is 15 amino acids long. Deletions cut 4 bases from V and 6 bases from J, with 16 bases between. Per the germline V gene, CDR1 is MNHNS and CDR2 is SASEGT. CDR3 in DNA: TGTGCCAGCAGTGGACTCCAAAACGTCCCCAATGAGCAGTTCTTC. The encoded protein is CASSGLQNVPNEQFF.

The chain carries TRBV19 and TRBJ1-1; D gene unclear. The germline V and J ends were trimmed by 3 bases and 0 bases, with 14 bases remaining between them. The CDR3 spans 16 residues. CDR1 LNHDA and CDR2 SQIVND come from the germline V gene (reference sequence). The CDR3 is CASSIRSNLMNTEAFF. In DNA form, the CDR3 reads TGTGCCAGTAGTATCCGTTCAAACCTAATGAACACTGAAGCTTTCTTT.